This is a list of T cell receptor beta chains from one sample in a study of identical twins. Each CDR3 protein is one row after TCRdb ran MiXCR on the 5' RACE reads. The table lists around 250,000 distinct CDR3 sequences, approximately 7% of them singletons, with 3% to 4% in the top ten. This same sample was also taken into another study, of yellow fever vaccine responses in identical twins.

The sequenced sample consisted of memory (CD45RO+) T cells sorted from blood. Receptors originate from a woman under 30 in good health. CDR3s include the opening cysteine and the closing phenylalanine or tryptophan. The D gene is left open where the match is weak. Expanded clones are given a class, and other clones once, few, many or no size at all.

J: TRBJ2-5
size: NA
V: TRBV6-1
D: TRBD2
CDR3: CASSELYIAGVQETQYF
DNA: TGTGCCAGCAGTGAACTCTACATAGCGGGAGTCCAAGAGACCCAGTACTTC

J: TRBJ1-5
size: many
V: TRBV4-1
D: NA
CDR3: CASSQEGVRDQPQHF
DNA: TGCGCCAGCAGCCAAGAGGGAGTGCGGGATCAGCCCCAGCATTTT

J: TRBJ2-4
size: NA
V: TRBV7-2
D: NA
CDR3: CASSLGVGKNIQYF
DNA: TGTGCCAGCAGCTTGGGGGTGGGCAAAAACATTCAGTACTTC

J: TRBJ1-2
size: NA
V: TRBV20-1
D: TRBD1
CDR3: CSARLRDRGGVLDGYTF
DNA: TGCAGTGCTAGACTTCGGGACAGGGGGGGAGTCCTAGATGGCTACACCTTC

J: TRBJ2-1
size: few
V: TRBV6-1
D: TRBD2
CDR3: CASSGTSGGFGYNEQFF
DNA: TGTGCCAGCAGTGGGACTAGCGGGGGGTTTGGGTACAATGAGCAGTTCTTC

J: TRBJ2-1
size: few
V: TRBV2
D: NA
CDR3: CASRGKDEQFF
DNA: TGTGCCAGCCGAGGGAAGGATGAGCAGTTCTTC

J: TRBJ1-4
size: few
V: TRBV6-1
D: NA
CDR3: CASSGRERGNEKLFF
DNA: TGTGCCAGCAGTGGGCGGGAGAGGGGTAATGAAAAACTGTTTTTT

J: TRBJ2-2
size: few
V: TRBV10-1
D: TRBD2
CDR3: CASDTRASGTTGELFF
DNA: TGCGCCAGCGACACCAGGGCTAGCGGGACCACCGGGGAGCTGTTTTTT

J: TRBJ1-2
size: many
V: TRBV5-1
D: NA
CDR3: CASRRDTVKANYGYTF
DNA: TGCGCCAGCAGGAGGGACACCGTCAAAGCTAACTATGGCTACACCTTC

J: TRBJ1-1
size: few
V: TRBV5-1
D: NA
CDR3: CASRPTENTEAFF
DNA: TGCGCCAGCAGGCCCACAGAGAACACTGAAGCTTTCTTT